The text below deals with one TCR beta chain. The target antigen is unknown. Combining a sample-barcoded 5' primer with a J-beta primer mix, a second PCR ran for about 7 to 11 cycles. TCRdb used MiXCR to reprocess the 5' RACE reads, holding one entry per CDR3 protein. The data contain approximately 900,000 distinct CDR3 sequences, approximately 49% of them singletons. The data were obtained in a study of blood T cells in healthy people across ages. The CDR3 contains 13 residues. Between the trimmed V and J ends, which lost 7 bases and 5 bases, there was a span of 15 bases. CDR1 is SQVTM, CDR2 ANQGSEA, per germline. Regarding the study as a whole: Donor CMV infection status was unknown, possibly confounding age-related changes in expanded clonotypes. Bulk PBMC profiling left naive and antigen-experienced comparisons inconclusive. Greater diversity and more naive CD4+ cells were seen in long-lived donors than in aged donors. Investigators viewed diversity estimates from one million T cells as underestimates, the study reported.

The genes are TRBV29-1 and TRBJ2-1; TRBD1 is a possible D gene (6 bases). Sequenced input: blood. The source of this sequence is a man in his thirties or forties in good health. The CDR3 protein is CSGNRAQNNEQFF. DNA of the CDR3: TGCAGCGGCAACAGGGCGCAAAACAATGAGCAGTTCTTC.